These 3 T cell receptor beta chains originate from one sample sequenced in a study of blood T cell repertoires in COVID-19. Assay: immunoSEQ multiplex PCR; the TCRdb copy retains only in-frame clones and omits some. The sample includes roughly 200,000 clones, 80% to 90% seen only once; the top ten take 4.5% to 5.5%. Source material: PBMCs or T cells enriched from blood (not recorded which). The receptor source for this set is a woman between 25 and 40 years old who had been exposed to COVID-19.

The chain joins TRBV30 to TRBJ2-1; D might be TRBD2 (6 bases). The CDR3 loop spans 11 amino acids. With 4 bases removed from V and 9 bases from J, the gap between germline ends came to 10 bases. From germline, CDR1 is GTSNPN and CDR2 SVGIG (reference sequence). CDR3: CAWTGGSEQFF. The CDR3 nucleotides read TGTGCCTGGACCGGGGGAAGTGAGCAGTTCTTC.

The chain joins TRBV10-3 to TRBJ2-1; D gene uncertain. Germline CDR1 is ENHRY and CDR2 is SYGVKD. The CDR3 is made up of 15 amino acids. The V gene lost 2 bases and the J gene lost 0 bases, with 8 bases spanning the gap. In DNA, the CDR3 is TGTGCCATCAGTGAGGAGAGTTTCTCCTACAATGAGCAGTTCTTC. Protein sequence: CAISEESFSYNEQFF.

This chain connects TRBV12-3 or TRBV12-4 to TRBJ1-6; D ambiguous. Trimming removed 3 bases at V and 10 bases at J, with 10 bases between. CDR3 length equals 13 residues. The CDR3 DNA is TGTGCCAGCAGTTTGGTAGGGAGGTCACCCCTCCACTTT. Amino acid sequence: CASSLVGRSPLHF.